This T cell receptor (beta chain) was recovered during a study of blood T cells in healthy people across ages. About the research overall: About one barcoded beta molecule per two T cells was the capture yield of template switching. Study-wide results and limits: From one million sequenced T cells, diversity estimates were lower bounds. When set beside aged donors, long-lived donors presented more naive CD4+ cells and higher diversity.

With respect to this clonotype: No antigen is known for it.

A second PCR of 7 to 11 cycles used a sample-barcoded 5' primer and a J-beta primer mix. TCRdb called the 5' RACE reads again in MiXCR, with one record for every CDR3 protein. The sample yields roughly 1.4 million distinct CDR3 sequences, 59% seen once. In germline, CDR1 is SNHLY, CDR2 FYNNEI. J gave up 4 bases and V 6 bases, and 4 bases lay outside the gene matches. CDR3 length equals 14 residues. The receptor was derived from a man between 18 and 35 years old in good health. V gene TRBV2 combines with J gene TRBJ1-5; 9 bases match TRBD1. The sequenced sample consisted of blood. This CDR3 reads CASRGTGWNQPQHF. The DNA of the CDR3 is TGTGCCAGCAGGGGGACAGGGTGGAATCAGCCCCAGCATTTT.